The TCR beta chain described here comes from a study of T-cell reconstitution after alpha-beta-depleted transplantation in children. Findings and caveats of the study: Among T cells one year after transplant, newly produced cells accounted for most counts and diversity. Roughly two months post-transplant, alpha-beta T cells reportedly originated from several hundred graft clones that had expanded.

This CDR3 contains 15 residues. CDR1 and CDR2 (germline): KGHDR, SFDVKD. Trimming cost V 2 bases and J 4 bases, with 11 bases left between them. Unique molecular identifiers featured in how the TCRbeta library was prepared. TCRdb analysed the PCR reads with MiXCR anew, one entry per CDR3 protein. The sample consists of hundreds of thousands of distinct CDR3 sequences, 13% of them appearing once. This clonotype was picked up a small number of times. The antigen is not known. The chain combines TRBV24-1 with TRBJ2-1; no definite D call. Sequences were derived from PBMCs, mostly from graft donor cells, sampled 360 days after TCRalphabeta/CD19-depleted stem cell transplant. This sequence was found in a male patient between 5 and 17 years old who had a stem cell transplant for acute myeloid leukemia, so the T cells may come from the graft donor. CDR3 residues: CATSDYRERYNEQFF. The CDR3 DNA follows: TGTGCCACCAGTGATTATAGGGAAAGATACAATGAGCAGTTCTTC.